A selection of T cell receptor beta chains follows, all from one sample in a study of identical twins. TCRdb analysed the 5' RACE reads with MiXCR anew, one entry per CDR3 protein. The sample records 700,000 to 950,000 distinct CDR3 sequences, 10% to 15% being singletons. This sample was also put to use in a study of yellow fever vaccine responses in identical twins.

The specimen was PBMCs. The receptors stem from a young woman in good health. CDR3s include the opening cysteine and the closing phenylalanine or tryptophan. The D gene is left open where the match is weak. Some rows have no size entry. The others give once, few or many, or a class for an expanded clone.

CDR3: CASARTGTSGKNEQFF; DNA: TGTGCCAGCGCCCGAACCGGGACTAGCGGGAAGAATGAGCAGTTCTTC; V: TRBV12-3/TRBV12-4; length: 16; size: -; D: TRBD2; J: TRBJ2-1
CDR3: CASSFIILAGDWTGELFF; DNA: TGTGCCAGCAGCTTTATCATACTAGCGGGAGACTGGACCGGGGAGCTGTTTTTT; V: TRBV11-2; length: 18; size: few; D: TRBD2; J: TRBJ2-2
CDR3: CASSPHSLKDRANTEAFF; DNA: TGTGCCAGCAGCCCGCATTCTCTTAAAGACAGAGCAAACACTGAAGCTTTCTTT; V: TRBV11-2; length: 18; size: few; D: -; J: TRBJ1-1
CDR3: CAISPSNQPQHF; DNA: TGTGCCATCAGCCCGAGCAATCAGCCCCAGCATTTT; V: TRBV10-3; length: 12; size: few; D: -; J: TRBJ1-5
CDR3: CASSPPLGGTNTGELFF; DNA: TGTGCCAGCTCACCACCTCTTGGGGGTACGAACACCGGGGAGCTGTTTTTT; V: TRBV18; length: 17; size: -; D: -; J: TRBJ2-2
CDR3: CASSQGSASGMFGDTQYF; DNA: TGCGCCAGCAGCCAAGGAAGCGCTAGCGGGATGTTTGGAGATACGCAGTATTTT; V: TRBV4-1; length: 18; size: few; D: TRBD2; J: TRBJ2-3
CDR3: CASSLSGTSVGELFF; DNA: TGTGCCAGCAGCTTAAGTGGGACTAGCGTCGGGGAGCTGTTTTTT; V: TRBV7-3; length: 15; size: -; D: TRBD2; J: TRBJ2-2
CDR3: CASKTSEQGRGTEAFF; DNA: TGTGCCAGCAAGACTTCCGAACAGGGGAGGGGGACTGAAGCTTTCTTT; V: TRBV6-1; length: 16; size: few; D: TRBD1; J: TRBJ1-1
CDR3: CSAVGREVYNEQFF; DNA: TGCAGTGCGGTAGGTAGAGAGGTTTACAATGAGCAGTTCTTC; V: TRBV20-1; length: 14; size: many; D: -; J: TRBJ2-1
CDR3: CASSLAGRYYEHTGELFF; DNA: TGTGCCAGCAGCTTGGCGGGAAGGTACTATGAGCACACCGGGGAGCTGTTTTTT; V: TRBV5-5; length: 18; size: many; D: -; J: TRBJ2-2
CDR3: CASSSGPLAKNIQYF; DNA: TGTGCCAGCAGCTCGGGGCCTCTAGCCAAAAACATTCAGTACTTC; V: TRBV5-6; length: 15; size: many; D: -; J: TRBJ2-4
CDR3: CATSGQGLEKLFF; DNA: TGTGCCACCTCGGGGCAGGGGCTCGAAAAACTGTTTTTT; V: TRBV6-2/TRBV6-3; length: 13; size: few; D: -; J: TRBJ1-4
CDR3: CASSQEFDPGDTQYF; DNA: TGCGCCAGCAGCCAAGAATTTGACCCGGGAGATACGCAGTATTTT; V: TRBV4-1; length: 15; size: -; D: -; J: TRBJ2-3
CDR3: CSAPGGQGAPTEAFF; DNA: TGCAGTGCTCCCGGGGGACAGGGGGCGCCCACTGAAGCTTTCTTT; V: TRBV20-1; length: 15; size: -; D: TRBD1; J: TRBJ1-1
CDR3: CASSPPGLAGTGELFF; DNA: TGTGCCAGCTCACCACCGGGACTAGCGGGGACCGGGGAGCTGTTTTTT; V: TRBV18; length: 16; size: once; D: TRBD2; J: TRBJ2-2
CDR3: CATSRDAAVGNEQFF; DNA: TGTGCCACCAGCAGAGATGCGGCAGTTGGGAATGAGCAGTTCTTC; V: TRBV15; length: 15; size: many; D: -; J: TRBJ2-1
CDR3: CASRPGTGVNTGELFF; DNA: TGTGCCAGCAGGCCCGGGACAGGGGTGAACACCGGGGAGCTGTTTTTT; V: TRBV12-3/TRBV12-4; length: 16; size: -; D: TRBD1; J: TRBJ2-2
CDR3: CATSRDLKSPSPLHF; DNA: TGTGCCACCAGCAGAGATCTAAAGTCTCCTTCACCCCTCCACTTT; V: TRBV15; length: 15; size: few; D: -; J: TRBJ1-6
CDR3: CASSSTGAEAFF; DNA: TGTGCCAGCAGTTCGACAGGGGCTGAAGCTTTCTTT; V: TRBV12-3/TRBV12-4; length: 12; size: many; D: TRBD1; J: TRBJ1-1
CDR3: CAISERTRYTDTQYF; DNA: TGTGCCATCAGTGAGAGGACACGTTACACAGATACGCAGTATTTT; V: TRBV10-3; length: 15; size: -; D: -; J: TRBJ2-3
CDR3: CASSQDYDEQFF; DNA: TGTGCCAGCAGCCAAGATTACGATGAGCAGTTCTTC; V: TRBV4-2; length: 12; size: many; D: -; J: TRBJ2-1
CDR3: CSASGRSHNEQFF; DNA: TGCAGTGCTAGCGGGAGATCCCACAATGAGCAGTTCTTC; V: TRBV20-1; length: 13; size: few; D: -; J: TRBJ2-1
CDR3: CASSYKPEAFF; DNA: TGTGCCAGCAGTTACAAGCCCGAAGCTTTCTTT; V: TRBV12-3/TRBV12-4; length: 11; size: few; D: -; J: TRBJ1-1
CDR3: CASSNPWGQTDTQYF; DNA: TGTGCCAGCTCAAACCCTTGGGGGCAGACAGATACGCAGTATTTT; V: TRBV12-3/TRBV12-4; length: 15; size: many; D: -; J: TRBJ2-3
CDR3: CAIRPGAEGNEQFF; DNA: TGTGCCATCAGACCGGGAGCCGAAGGCAATGAGCAGTTCTTC; V: TRBV10-3; length: 14; size: many; D: -; J: TRBJ2-1
CDR3: CASSSQGADEKLFF; DNA: TGCGCCAGCAGCTCACAGGGGGCGGATGAAAAACTGTTTTTT; V: TRBV5-1; length: 14; size: few; D: TRBD1; J: TRBJ1-4
CDR3: CASSDGGPYNEQFF; DNA: TGTGCCAGCAGTGACGGGGGACCTTACAATGAGCAGTTCTTC; V: TRBV6-4; length: 14; size: -; D: -; J: TRBJ2-1
CDR3: CASSFGTTATNEKLFF; DNA: TGCGCCAGCAGCTTTGGGACAACTGCAACTAATGAAAAACTGTTTTTT; V: TRBV5-1; length: 16; size: few; D: -; J: TRBJ1-4
CDR3: CASSELAGSYEQYF; DNA: TGTGCCAGCAGTGAGCTAGCGGGTTCCTACGAGCAGTACTTC; V: TRBV6-1; length: 14; size: -; D: TRBD2; J: TRBJ2-7
CDR3: CASSPRTSGGPRTDTQYF; DNA: TGTGCCAGCAGTCCGCGGACTAGCGGAGGCCCCCGCACAGATACGCAGTATTTT; V: TRBV12-3/TRBV12-4; length: 18; size: few; D: TRBD2; J: TRBJ2-3
CDR3: CASSLVRANTQYF; DNA: TGTGCCAGCAGCTTAGTCAGGGCGAATACGCAGTATTTT; V: TRBV7-2; length: 13; size: -; D: -; J: TRBJ2-3
CDR3: CASRNRDTQETQYF; DNA: TGTGCCAGCAGGAACCGGGACACCCAAGAGACCCAGTACTTC; V: TRBV6-1; length: 14; size: few; D: -; J: TRBJ2-5
CDR3: CASSLLGLARSYEQYF; DNA: TGTGCCAGCAGTTTATTGGGACTAGCGCGATCCTACGAGCAGTACTTC; V: TRBV12-3/TRBV12-4; length: 16; size: many; D: TRBD2; J: TRBJ2-7
CDR3: CASSQGWMRGSYNEQFF; DNA: TGTGCCAGCAGCCAAGGGTGGATGCGGGGGTCCTACAATGAGCAGTTCTTC; V: TRBV16; length: 17; size: few; D: TRBD2; J: TRBJ2-1
CDR3: CASSPDGAYGYTF; DNA: TGCGCCAGCAGTCCGGACGGAGCCTATGGCTACACCTTC; V: TRBV5-1; length: 13; size: few; D: -; J: TRBJ1-2
CDR3: CASSASGTGFYGNEKLFF; DNA: TGTGCCAGCAGCGCTTCCGGGACAGGGTTTTATGGGAATGAAAAACTGTTTTTT; V: TRBV9; length: 18; size: -; D: TRBD1; J: TRBJ1-4
CDR3: CASSSASGDTGADTQYF; DNA: TGTGCCAGCAGTTCAGCTAGCGGCGACACGGGGGCAGATACGCAGTATTTT; V: TRBV28; length: 17; size: few; D: TRBD2; J: TRBJ2-3
CDR3: CASSSQVFADTQYF; DNA: TGTGCCAGCAGTTCTCAGGTGTTCGCGGATACGCAGTATTTT; V: TRBV12-3/TRBV12-4; length: 14; size: -; D: -; J: TRBJ2-3
CDR3: CASSYSANQPQHF; DNA: TGTGCCAGCAGTTATAGTGCTAATCAGCCCCAGCATTTT; V: TRBV6-5; length: 13; size: many; D: -; J: TRBJ1-5
CDR3: CASSVGGAYTGELFF; DNA: TGTGCCAGCAGCGTCGGGGGGGCTTACACCGGGGAGCTGTTTTTT; V: TRBV5-6; length: 15; size: -; D: TRBD2; J: TRBJ2-2